This TCR beta chain was captured in a study of T cells in Graves' hyperthyroidism and ophthalmopathy. About the study: Peripheral blood samples were taken at initial diagnosis, prior to any treatment.

There were TCR beta CDR3 regions amplified from RNA transcripts. First-round RT-PCR with HTBI primers amplified the TCR CDR3 region. TCRdb itself ran the multiplex PCR reads through MiXCR, one entry per CDR3 protein. The table records approximately 710,000 distinct CDR3 sequences, roughly 17% of them present only once. This clonotype came up a few times. Looked up from germline, CDR1 is MNHEY and CDR2 is SMNVEV (reference sequence). With 6 bases removed from V and 1 base from J, the gap between germline ends came to 13 bases. The length of the CDR3 is 16 residues. Sequencing was done on a sample of blood. The TCR was taken from a man over 45 with Graves' hyperthyroidism. This chain links TRBV27 with TRBJ2-6; perhaps TRBD1 as D (5 bases). The CDR3 coding sequence is TGTGCCAGCAGGATGGTCCCAGGGTCTGGGGCCAACGTCCTGACTTTC. As protein: CASRMVPGSGANVLTF.